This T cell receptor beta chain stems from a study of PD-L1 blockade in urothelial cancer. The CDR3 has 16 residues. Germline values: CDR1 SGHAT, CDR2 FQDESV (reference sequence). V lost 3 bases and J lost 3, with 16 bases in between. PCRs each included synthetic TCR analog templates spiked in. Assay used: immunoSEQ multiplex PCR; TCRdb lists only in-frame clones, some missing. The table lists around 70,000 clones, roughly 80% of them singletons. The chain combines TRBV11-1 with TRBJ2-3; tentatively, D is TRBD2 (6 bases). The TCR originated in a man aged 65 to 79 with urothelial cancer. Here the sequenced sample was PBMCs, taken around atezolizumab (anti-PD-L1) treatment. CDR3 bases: TGTGCCAGCAGCTTGCCACGGAGGGCGAGGACAGATACGCAGTATTTT. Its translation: CASSLPRRARTDTQYF. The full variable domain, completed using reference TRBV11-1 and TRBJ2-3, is EAEVAQSPRYKITEKSQAVAFWCDPISGHATLYWYRQILGQGPELLVQFQDESVVDDSQLPKDRFSAERLKGVDSTLKIQPAELGDSAMYLCASSLPRRARTDTQYFGPGTRLTVL.